This is a list of T cell receptor beta chains from one sample in a study of control samples from healthy donors and cancer patients. The repertoire was sequenced with immunoSEQ multiplex PCR; TCRdb's copy has only in-frame clones and lacks some. Of roughly 190,000 clones detected, around 90% appear once; the ten largest clones hold 1.5% to 2%. The sample comprised blood. The source of these receptors is a young man in good health. The CDR3 runs from the conserved cysteine through the conserved F or W. D genes are given only for firm matches. Not every row has a clone size; where given, it reads once, few, many or a size class.

V gene	J gene	clone size	D gene	CDR3 protein	CDR3 DNA
TRBV11-3	TRBJ2-3	.	.	CASSSYDDTQYF	TGTGCCAGCAGCTCCTACGATGATACGCAGTATTTT
TRBV29-1	TRBJ2-1	.	.	CSVEGRDRRLLYNEQFF	TGCAGCGTTGAGGGCAGGGATCGTCGACTACTCTACAATGAGCAGTTCTTC
TRBV10-1	TRBJ2-1	.	.	CASSDHQQGTGSNEQFF	TGCGCCAGCAGTGACCATCAACAGGGCACGGGATCGAATGAGCAGTTCTTC
TRBV10-2	TRBJ2-5	.	TRBD2	CASSALLAGGPRLETQYF	TGCGCCAGCAGTGCCCTACTAGCGGGGGGCCCTAGGTTGGAGACCCAGTACTTC
TRBV6-5	TRBJ1-1	once	TRBD1	CASRMRDSTEAFF	TGTGCCAGCAGAATGCGGGACAGCACTGAAGCTTTCTTT
TRBV19	TRBJ2-1	.	.	CASNRASSYNEQFF	TGTGCCAGTAATCGGGCCAGCTCCTACAATGAGCAGTTCTTC
TRBV5-3	TRBJ1-5	few	TRBD1	CARRLRRDRYQPQHF	TGTGCCAGAAGATTGCGCCGGGACAGATATCAGCCCCAGCATTTT
TRBV2	TRBJ2-3	.	TRBD2	CASRPASGGWQYF	TGTGCCAGCAGACCGGCTAGCGGGGGGTGGCAGTATTTT
TRBV15	TRBJ2-1	.	.	CATSRDRAGTRRTNEQFF	TGTGCCACCAGCAGAGATAGGGCGGGAACAAGGCGAACCAATGAGCAGTTCTTC
TRBV19	TRBJ2-3	.	TRBD2	CASSSSGGANTQYF	TGTGCCAGTAGTTCGAGCGGGGGGGCGAATACGCAGTATTTT
TRBV4-1	TRBJ1-2	.	TRBD1	CASSQATGDYGYTF	TGCGCCAGCAGCCAAGCGACAGGGGACTATGGCTACACCTTC
TRBV14	TRBJ2-1	.	TRBD1	CASSLGQGRYNEQFF	TGTGCCAGCAGCCTGGGACAGGGGCGTTACAATGAGCAGTTCTTC
TRBV30	TRBJ1-3	once	.	CAWRSRGVSGNTIYF	TGTGCCTGGAGGAGCAGGGGCGTCTCTGGAAACACCATATATTTT
TRBV2	TRBJ1-2	.	.	CATPNRATNYGYTF	TGTGCAACACCCAACCGGGCTACTAACTATGGCTACACCTTC
TRBV20-1	TRBJ2-2	.	.	CSASSGAAGELFF	TGCAGTGCTAGTTCGGGGGCGGCCGGGGAGCTGTTTTTT
TRBV27	TRBJ1-5	.	.	CASSWNSNQPQHF	TGTGCCAGCAGTTGGAATAGCAATCAGCCCCAGCATTTT
TRBV6-1	TRBJ1-6	.	TRBD1	CASSDFMIRLQGNSPLHF	TGTGCCAGCAGTGATTTCATGATCCGTTTACAGGGGAATTCACCCCTCCACTTT
TRBV6-5	TRBJ1-2	.	.	CASSPNQGSNYGYTF	TGTGCCAGCAGTCCCAATCAGGGTTCTAACTATGGCTACACCTTC
TRBV7-8	TRBJ2-7	.	.	CASSFGTPYYEQYF	TGTGCCAGCAGCTTCGGGACTCCTTACTACGAGCAGTACTTC
TRBV27	TRBJ1-2	.	.	CASRPGGSDGYTF	TGTGCCAGCAGACCGGGGGGGAGTGATGGCTACACCTTC
TRBV5-1	TRBJ1-1	medium-sized	.	CASSLRSNTEAFF	TGCGCCAGCAGCTTGAGGTCGAACACTGAAGCTTTCTTT
TRBV23-1	TRBJ1-2	.	.	CASGGNQVCRSYTF	TGCGCCAGCGGGGGGAACCAGGTATGCAGGAGCTACACCTTC
TRBV9	TRBJ2-6	.	TRBD2	CASSPAGGTSSGANVLTF	TGTGCCAGCAGCCCAGCGGGGGGTACCAGCTCTGGGGCCAACGTCCTGACTTTC
TRBV5-1	TRBJ1-1	.	TRBD1	CASSSLGTVQNTEAFF	TGCGCCAGCAGCTCGCTGGGGACAGTACAGAACACTGAAGCTTTCTTT
TRBV6-5	TRBJ1-4	few	.	CASSYSGAPTNEKLFF	TGTGCCAGCAGTTACTCAGGGGCGCCTACTAATGAAAAACTGTTTTTT
TRBV11-2	TRBJ2-7	.	.	CASSRMSYEQYF	TGTGCCAGCAGCCGAATGAGCTACGAGCAGTACTTC
TRBV2	TRBJ2-3	.	.	CASKVRWGPTDTQYF	TGTGCCAGCAAAGTGCGATGGGGCCCGACAGATACGCAGTATTTT
TRBV19	TRBJ2-7	.	TRBD1	CASSPGQNSYEQYF	TGTGCCAGTAGTCCGGGACAGAACTCCTACGAGCAGTACTTC
TRBV18	TRBJ2-7	.	TRBD1	CASSPDRTTYEQYF	TGTGCCAGCTCACCGGACAGGACAACCTACGAGCAGTACTTC
TRBV19	TRBJ1-2	.	TRBD1	CAAGTGDYYGYTF	TGTGCCGCCGGGACAGGGGACTACTATGGCTACACCTTC
TRBV5-1	TRBJ1-2	.	.	CASSLFPADTSFYGYTF	TGCGCCAGCAGCTTGTTCCCAGCGGACACCTCATTCTATGGCTACACCTTC
TRBV4-2	TRBJ2-1	.	TRBD2	CASSQGWGGNEQFF	TGTGCCAGCAGCCAAGGTTGGGGGGGCAATGAGCAGTTCTTC
TRBV4-2	TRBJ2-7	.	.	CASSQDAGSYEQYF	TGTGCCAGCAGCCAAGATGCAGGTTCCTACGAGCAGTACTTC
TRBV5-1	TRBJ2-7	.	TRBD1	CASSLAAGGSYEQYF	TGCGCCAGCAGCTTGGCGGCAGGGGGCTCCTACGAGCAGTACTTC
TRBV5-1	TRBJ1-1	.	TRBD1	CASSVDRGGEAFF	TGCGCCAGCAGCGTAGACAGGGGAGGAGAAGCTTTCTTT
TRBV5-1	TRBJ1-1	.	.	CASSLLTDTPPFF	TGCGCCAGCAGCCTACTCACTGACACGCCACCTTTCTTT
TRBV18	TRBJ1-6	.	.	CATHPGQSNSPLHF	TGTGCCACCCATCCGGGACAAAGTAATTCACCCCTCCACTTT
TRBV6-4	TRBJ1-4	.	.	CASSDPIGRGSNEKLFF	TGTGCCAGCAGTGACCCGATCGGGCGGGGTTCTAATGAAAAACTGTTTTTT
TRBV7-3	TRBJ1-1	.	.	CASSAQGGGSLYEAFF	TGTGCCAGCAGCGCCCAGGGTGGTGGTTCCCTATATGAAGCTTTCTTT
TRBV7-3	TRBJ2-3	.	TRBD1	CASSTHRGSTDTQYF	TGTGCCAGCAGCACTCACAGGGGGAGCACAGATACGCAGTATTTT
TRBV19	TRBJ1-1	.	.	CASRIQGEAFF	TGTGCCAGTAGGATACAGGGTGAAGCTTTCTTT
TRBV5-1	TRBJ2-7	once	TRBD2	CASSILGGEAYEQYF	TGCGCCAGCAGCATTCTCGGGGGGGAGGCCTACGAGCAGTACTTC
TRBV2	TRBJ2-1	.	.	CASRDRSNEQFF	TGTGCCAGCAGGGACAGAAGCAATGAGCAGTTCTTC
TRBV7-8	TRBJ1-2	.	.	CASSAYRDGGNGYTF	TGTGCCAGCAGCGCATACCGGGACGGAGGGAATGGCTACACCTTC